This T cell receptor (beta chain) was captured in a study of tumor-infiltrating lymphocytes in primary liver carcinoma. Each 20-30 mg portion of unsorted bulk tissue served as the source for co-extraction of RNA and DNA. Chronic HBV infection affected patients, none of whom had received treatment. The CDR3 is 11 residues long. The input was approximately 0.45 ug total RNA; TCR beta cDNA was made from it with a constant-region primer. Three-round nested multiplex PCR performed with slightly modified ARM-PCR produced the TCR beta libraries. Researchers ran the first two PCR rounds for ten to eleven cycles each with TRBV1-TRBV30 forward primers and a C-beta reverse primer. TCRdb recomputed calls from the multiplex PCR reads with MiXCR, one row per CDR3 protein. Of about 64,000 distinct CDR3 sequences in the sample, roughly two thirds were seen once.

Sequences were obtained from liver tumor tissue from sampling region 4. Subset indicated: tumor region T4, right-lateral pole. This TCR came from a man aged 40-50 years with primary liver carcinoma and hepatitis B virus infection. V gene TRBV21-1 combines with J gene TRBJ2-7. TRBV21-1 is designated a pseudogene. The CDR3 bases are TGTGCCAGGAGCATTCTGAACGAGCAGTACTTC. It codes for CARSILNEQYF.